These 14 T cell receptor beta chains were sequenced from one sample in a study of molecular identifiers for immune sequencing clone quantification (dated by TCRdb to the late 2010s). The library was obtained by PCR. This sample was sequenced with a NextSeq 500. The public reads were quality trimmed at Q25 with fastp and then assembled into clones with MiXCR by TCRdb, keeping productive beta chains. When rows share a CDR3 protein, they turn into one entry using the most common DNA and genes. This sample gives around 480,000 distinct CDR3 sequences in total; around 23% of them show up just once. The leading ten clones occupy 0.76% of the sample. What was sequenced was naive CD8+ T cells from blood, with Jurkat cell RNA spiked in. According to the study, the label for this sample's cell subset or site signals: FACS-sorted CD8+CD4-CCR7+CD45RA+ naive T cells. The source is a human donor in good health. Some libraries in this study had Jurkat cell RNA spiked in.

This clonotype has ten or more counts. This sequence joins TRBV9 and TRBJ1-6; no firm D call. The CDR3 sequence is 15 residues long. Germline CDR1 is SGDLS and CDR2 is YYNGEE. V was shortened by 2 bases and J by 2 bases, with 8 bases between the two germline ends. CDR3 DNA: TGTGCCAGCAGCGTGGAGGGAACCTATAATTCACCCCTCCACTTT. Amino acids: CASSVEGTYNSPLHF.

The chain has TRBV7-9 and TRBJ2-1; D not resolved. Trimming pared 4 bases from V and 3 bases from J, leaving 7 bases between. Looked up from germline, CDR1 is SEHNR and CDR2 is FQNEAQ (reference sequence). The CDR3 loop spans 13 amino acids. CDR3 loop: CASSSPHYNEQFF. CDR3 DNA: TGTGCCAGCAGCTCCCCGCACTACAATGAGCAGTTCTTC.

This clonotype was seen repeatedly, ten times or more. V and J are TRBV27 and TRBJ2-7; TRBD1 aligns across 8 bases. The CDR3 has 13 amino acids. V dropped 6 bases and J dropped 3; count of bases not matched to a gene: 4. Germline CDR1 and CDR2: MNHEY and SMNVEV (reference sequence). The CDR3 nucleotides are TGTGCCAGCAGCTGGGGACAGGACTACGAGCAGTACTTC. Residues: CASSWGQDYEQYF.

This clonotype was seen only a few times. This sequence joins TRBV3-1 and TRBJ2-7; possibly TRBD1 for D (6 bases). This CDR3 spans 14 amino acids. V lost 1 base and J 2 bases, leaving 9 bases between the germline ends. The germline V gene has CDR1 LGHDT and CDR2 YNNKEL (reference sequence). Here the CDR3 reads CASSQGRGTYEQYF. CDR3 sequence (DNA): TGTGCCAGCAGCCAAGGCAGGGGCACCTACGAGCAGTACTTC.

This clonotype occurred many times. The chain recombines TRBV28 with TRBJ2-3, with TRBD2 matching over 8 bases. The V and J ends lost 3 bases and 1 base, in that order; junction bases with no gene match: 6. CDR3 length: 16 residues. The germline V gene has CDR1 MDHEN and CDR2 SYDVKM. In DNA form, the CDR3 reads TGTGCCAGCAGTTTCCGGGGGGGGCGCGGCACAGATACGCAGTATTTT. Encoded protein: CASSFRGGRGTDTQYF.

The J gene is TRBJ1-4, the V gene TRBV20-1, with D maybe TRBD1 (6 bases). Trimming removed 4 bases from V and 0 bases from J, with 9 bases in between. The CDR3 length is 14 residues. Germline V gives CDR1 DFQATT, CDR2 SNEGSKA (reference sequence). The CDR3 coding sequence is TGCAGTGCTACCCACAGGGCAACTAATGAAAAACTGTTTTTT. It yields the protein CSATHRATNEKLFF.

The chain employs TRBV12-3 or TRBV12-4 and TRBJ1-1; possibly TRBD1 for D (5 bases). The CDR3 runs 13 residues. Trimming left V 4 bases short and J 8 bases short, with 14 bases between. The CDR3 nucleotides are TGTGCCAGCAGTTCGGCCCACCGGGGCGAAGCTTTCTTT. The encoded protein is CASSSAHRGEAFF.

Remarks on this clonotype: This may be a read error, as it is one base from a much larger clone. The J gene is TRBJ2-7, the V gene TRBV28; 8 bases fit TRBD2. This CDR3 is built from 18 residues. Unmatched junction bases numbered 22, after V lost 6 bases and J lost 6 bases. Germline V gene lookup returns CDR1 MDHEN and CDR2 SYDVKM. The CDR3 here is CASSDPTGSSGLPCEQYF. The CDR3 nucleotides read TGTGCCAGCAGCGACCCGACAGGCTCTAGCGGGCTACCCTGCGAGCAGTACTTC.

The sample holds many counts of this clonotype. V usage is TRBV9 and J usage is TRBJ2-3; possibly TRBD1 for D (5 bases). The CDR3 spans 14 residues. V was shortened by 3 bases and J by 2 bases, with 10 bases between the two germline ends. CDR1 is SGDLS and CDR2 is YYNGEE in the germline V gene. CDR3 nucleotides: TGTGCCAGCAGCGCAGACAGTGTCACAGATACGCAGTATTTT. Protein: CASSADSVTDTQYF.

This clonotype was counted a few times. J is TRBJ1-5 and V is TRBV28; D is possibly TRBD1 (6 bases). Germline CDR1 reads MDHEN; CDR2 reads SYDVKM. Trimming removed 4 bases at V and 1 base at J, with 14 bases between. The CDR3 totals 16 residues. The CDR3 sequence: CASSWEAGVSNQPQHF. The CDR3 DNA follows: TGTGCCAGCAGTTGGGAAGCAGGGGTCAGCAATCAGCCCCAGCATTTT.

Ten or more counts support this clonotype. The chain carries TRBV6-1 and TRBJ2-3; D ambiguous. This CDR3 spans 12 amino acids. The V gene lost 2 bases and the J gene lost 9 bases, with 9 bases spanning the gap. Per germline, CDR1 MNHNS and CDR2 SASEGT. DNA of the CDR3: TGTGCCAGCAGTGAACTTACGGAAACGCAGTATTTT. It yields the protein CASSELTETQYF.

Details on this clonotype: A read error may explain this, as a much larger clone is one base away. J is TRBJ1-5 and V is TRBV28, with TRBD1 matching 10 bases. The J segment lost 2 bases and the V segment lost 5 bases, leaving 12 bases of the junction unmatched. This CDR3 is built from 18 residues. The germline CDR1 and CDR2 sequences are MDHEN and SYDVKM. The CDR3 protein is CASSDPRTGGKGNQPQHF. The DNA for the CDR3 is TGTGCCAGCAGTGACCCAAGGACAGGGGGGAAGGGCAATCAGCCCCAGCATTTT.

The V and J genes are TRBV12-3 or TRBV12-4 and TRBJ2-3, with 11 positions matching TRBD2. The CDR3 contains 16 residues. V was pared by 5 bases and J by 6 bases, with 10 bases of the junction left unmatched. The CDR3 DNA reads TGTGCCAGCAGTCCTAGCGGGGGGCCCCCACTGGATACGCAGTATTTT. Its protein is CASSPSGGPPLDTQYF.

This clonotype was picked up many times. This chain links TRBV5-4 with TRBJ2-7; D uncertain. The CDR3 runs 11 residues. CDR1 is SGHNT and CDR2 is YYREEE in the germline V gene (reference sequence). Between the trimmed V and J ends, which lost 3 bases and 7 bases, there was a span of 8 bases. CDR3 sequence reads: CASSYGKEQYF. In DNA form, the CDR3 reads TGTGCCAGCAGCTATGGTAAGGAGCAGTACTTC.